The 27 T cell receptor beta chains given below trace back to one sample, sequenced in a study of technical replicates of blood from several donors (dated by TCRdb to about 2017). The library was obtained by the immunoSEQ multiplex PCR assay. In its TCRdb copy, this immuneACCESS table keeps in-frame sequences only and misses some clones. Where compared with another copy, unresolved V genes explain less than half of these, and the others have no known cause. This sample comprises approximately 79,000 clones, 95% to 98% of them detected only once. The ten largest clones take up roughly 0.3% of the sample. The sequenced sample consisted of T cells isolated from PBMCs. The receptors here all came from a human donor in good health.

The J gene is TRBJ2-7, the V gene TRBV27; no reliable D call. In germline, CDR1 is MNHEY, CDR2 SMNVEV (reference sequence). CDR3 size: 11 residues. The V gene lost 6 bases and the J gene lost 3 bases, with 6 bases spanning the gap. CDR3 protein: CASSYLYEQYF. In DNA form, the CDR3 reads TGTGCCAGCAGCTATCTCTACGAGCAGTACTTC.

J is TRBJ2-7 and V is TRBV5-4; 9 nucleotides agree with TRBD1. With 3 bases clipped from V and 0 bases from J, the junction kept 4 bases outside the gene matches. The germline V gene encodes CDR1 SGHNT and CDR2 YYREEE (reference sequence). The CDR3 has 15 residues. CDR3 coding DNA: TGTGCCAGCAGCTATGGACAGGGGTTCTCCTACGAGCAGTACTTC. Its protein is CASSYGQGFSYEQYF.

This chain links TRBV6-5 with TRBJ1-1; 7 bases align to TRBD1. Germline loops: CDR1 MNHEY, CDR2 SVGAGI. V lost 5 bases and J lost 10; bases outside the gene matches: 13. This CDR3 spans 14 amino acids. CDR3 coding DNA: TGTGCCAGCAGTACCGTAGGAGGGGGCGCTCTAGCTTTCTTT. Translated, it gives CASSTVGGGALAFF.

CDR3 nucleotides: TGTGCCAGCAGCGACCTTATTGGGCATACGCAGTATTTT. Its translation: CASSDLIGHTQYF. The V gene is TRBV27, the J gene TRBJ2-3; D is ambiguous. There are 13 residues in the CDR3. Trimming took off 6 bases at V and 7 bases at J, with 14 bases between the two ends. CDR1 is MNHEY and CDR2 is SMNVEV in the germline V gene (reference sequence).

This clone was found once. The CDR3 DNA sequence: TGTGCCAGCAGCTTAAATCGAGCACAAGAGACCCAGTACTTC. It is translated as CASSLNRAQETQYF. The chain is built from TRBV7-3 and TRBJ2-5; D remains unclear. The CDR3 is 14 residues long. V was trimmed by 1 base and J by 2 bases, leaving 8 bases between them. CDR1 and CDR2 from the germline V gene are SGHTA and FQGTGA.

This clone occurred once. The rearrangement joins TRBV20-1 to TRBJ1-1; D is undetermined. The CDR3 extends over 11 amino acids. Germline V gene data show CDR1 as DFQATT and CDR2 as SNEGSKA (reference sequence). Trimming cost V 3 bases and J 4 bases, with 6 bases left between them. This chain's CDR3 is CSASEATEAFF. For the CDR3, the DNA is TGCAGTGCTAGTGAGGCCACTGAAGCTTTCTTT.

The V gene is TRBV4-2, the J gene TRBJ2-7; 10 nucleotides agree with TRBD1. The CDR3 is 15 residues long. V shed 3 bases, J shed 0 bases, and the junction held 2 bases outside the gene matches. The germline V gene encodes CDR1 LGHNA and CDR2 YNFKEQ. The CDR3: CASSQGTGDSYEQYF. The CDR3 DNA follows: TGTGCCAGCAGCCAGGGGACAGGGGACTCCTACGAGCAGTACTTC.

The V gene is TRBV7-2, the J gene TRBJ1-1; D gene uncertain. Germline V CDR1 and CDR2: SGHTA, FQGNSA. V was pared by 8 bases and J by 7 bases, with 17 bases between. CDR3 length: 13 residues. CDR3 DNA: TGTGCCAGCGCTAACCTAGGGAGCTATGAAGCTTTCTTT. This translates into CASANLGSYEAFF.

The V call is TRBV9, the J call TRBJ2-7, with 8 nucleotides matching TRBD1. Germline-derived CDR1 and CDR2 are SGDLS and YYNGEE. The CDR3 extends over 14 amino acids. V shed 0 bases, J shed 4 bases, and the junction held 3 bases outside the gene matches. The CDR3 loop is CASSVGGQDYEQYF. CDR3 nucleotides: TGTGCCAGCAGCGTAGGGGGACAGGATTACGAGCAGTACTTC.

CDR3 in amino acids: CAQHPRIAESSYEQYF. The CDR3 DNA is TGTGCCCAGCACCCTAGGATAGCCGAGAGCTCCTACGAGCAGTACTTC. This sequence joins TRBV5-6 and TRBJ2-7, with D unresolved. Trimming took 10 bases from V and 0 from J, leaving 23 bases between them. Looked up from germline, CDR1 is SGHDT and CDR2 is YYEEEE. The CDR3 has 16 amino acids.

This chain links TRBV19 with TRBJ2-5, with 7 bases aligning to TRBD1. V was clipped by 4 bases and J by 5 bases; unmatched bases: 13. The germline gives CDR1 LNHDA, CDR2 SQIVND (reference sequence). CDR3 length: 16 amino acids. The CDR3 here is CASSKSATGVRETQYF. CDR3 DNA: TGTGCCAGTAGTAAAAGCGCCACAGGGGTGAGGGAGACCCAGTACTTC.

The gene calls are TRBV4-2 and TRBJ2-1; 9 bases agree with TRBD2. The CDR3 contains 16 residues. Germline CDR1 reads LGHNA; CDR2 reads YNFKEQ. V dropped 1 base and J dropped 6; count of bases not matched to a gene: 7. The CDR3 sequence: CASSQGIAGVGNEQFF. In DNA, the CDR3 is TGTGCCAGCAGCCAAGGAATAGCGGGAGTAGGCAATGAGCAGTTCTTC.

This chain links TRBV29-1 with TRBJ1-3; unclear D gene. Germline V gene data show CDR1 as SQVTM and CDR2 as ANQGSEA. The CDR3 is 13 amino acids. V gave up 1 base and J gave up 0 bases, with 4 bases separating them. CDR3 protein: CSVEGGSGNTIYF. CDR3 bases: TGCAGCGTTGAAGGCGGCTCTGGAAACACCATATATTTT.

The chain has TRBV6-5 and TRBJ2-1, with D possibly being TRBD1 (5 bases). The CDR3 has 14 residues. The germline V gene has CDR1 MNHEY and CDR2 SVGAGI. Deletions cut 2 bases from V and 6 bases from J, with 11 bases between. This CDR3 is CASSYAAGSNEQFF. The CDR3 DNA sequence: TGTGCCAGCAGTTACGCTGCAGGGTCCAATGAGCAGTTCTTC.

This chain connects TRBV18 to TRBJ2-7; 10 bases map to TRBD1. J was trimmed by 4 bases and V by 5 bases; bases with no gene match: 5. The CDR3 totals 14 residues. Germline V lookup: CDR1 KGHSH, CDR2 LQKENI. CDR3 nucleotide sequence: TGTGCCAGCTCAGCGACAGGGGGCGCGTACGAGCAGTACTTC. This sequence encodes CASSATGGAYEQYF.

V gene TRBV5-4 combines with J gene TRBJ2-2; tentatively, D is TRBD1 (6 bases). This CDR3 contains 17 residues. V lost 2 bases and J lost 7, with 21 bases in between. Per germline, CDR1 SGHNT and CDR2 YYREEE (reference sequence). The CDR3 region is CASSFIQGGVFDGELFF. In DNA, the CDR3 is TGTGCCAGCAGCTTTATACAGGGTGGAGTCTTTGACGGGGAGCTGTTTTTT.

The CDR3 loop reads CASSLLGAGGGSYNEQFF. The CDR3 region has the DNA TGTGCCAGCAGTTTACTTGGTGCGGGAGGGGGGTCCTACAATGAGCAGTTCTTC. The chain is built from TRBV28 and TRBJ2-1; 9 bases align to TRBD2. The CDR3 has 18 amino acids. Germline V lookup: CDR1 MDHEN, CDR2 SYDVKM. With 2 bases clipped from V and 1 base from J, the junction kept 9 bases outside the gene matches.

This chain uses TRBV11-3 with TRBJ1-1; 10 positions agree with TRBD1. CDR3 size: 17 residues. CDR1 and CDR2 from the germline V gene are SGHNT and YENEEA. J was trimmed by 0 bases and V by 8 bases; bases with no gene match: 12. The CDR3 bases are TGTGCCAGCTCGGGAGACAGGGGGCCTAGTGTGAACACTGAAGCTTTCTTT. This sequence encodes CASSGDRGPSVNTEAFF.

V gene TRBV27 combines with J gene TRBJ2-7; a possible D gene is TRBD2 (5 bases). The V end lost 0 bases, the J end lost 3 bases, and 21 bases lay between the germline ends. There are 18 residues in the CDR3. Germline loops: CDR1 MNHEY, CDR2 SMNVEV (reference sequence). This CDR3 reads CASSLSIQGGPVSYEQYF. CDR3 sequence (DNA): TGTGCCAGCAGTTTATCGATTCAAGGCGGGCCCGTGAGCTACGAGCAGTACTTC.

J is TRBJ1-2 and V is TRBV6-5; 10 positions agree with TRBD1. V was pared by 6 bases and J by 8 bases, with 6 bases of the junction left unmatched. Germline values: CDR1 MNHEY, CDR2 SVGAGI. The CDR3 runs to 13 residues. The CDR3 spells CASRSRDRGGYTF. As DNA, the CDR3 is TGTGCCAGCAGATCTCGGGACAGGGGAGGCTACACCTTC.

The chain has TRBV5-4 and TRBJ2-7; TRBD2 matches at 10 bases. V was pared by 0 bases and J by 4 bases, with 4 bases of the junction left unmatched. This CDR3 comprises 15 residues. In germline, CDR1 is SGHNT, CDR2 YYREEE (reference sequence). The CDR3 spells CASSLAGLAVYEQYF. The CDR3 DNA reads TGTGCCAGCAGCTTGGCCGGACTAGCGGTATACGAGCAGTACTTC.

V usage is TRBV9 and J usage is TRBJ1-2, with D unclear. Germline V gene lookup returns CDR1 SGDLS and CDR2 YYNGEE. Trimming stripped 0 bases from V and 0 bases from J, with 6 bases between. The CDR3 totals 14 residues. The CDR3 nucleotides read TGTGCCAGCAGCGTAGGAGGAGCTAACTATGGCTACACCTTC. This translates into CASSVGGANYGYTF.

In DNA, the CDR3 is TGTGCCAGTACCTTTGGACAGGGGGATAATAGCAATCAGCCCCAGCATTTT. This encodes CASTFGQGDNSNQPQHF. The chain uses TRBV19 and TRBJ1-5; 10 bases fit TRBD1. From germline, CDR1 is LNHDA and CDR2 SQIVND (reference sequence). The CDR3 extends over 17 amino acids. V lost 7 bases to trimming and J lost 0 bases; unmatched junction nucleotides: 9.

The rearrangement links TRBV5-1 to TRBJ2-1; 11 bases line up with TRBD2. Germline trimming cut 4 bases from V and 6 bases from J; bases unmatched to any gene: 6. Germline CDR1 is SGHRS and CDR2 is YFSETQ. This CDR3 has 15 amino acids. The CDR3, as DNA: TGCGCCAGCAGCGTGACTAGCGGGATTCGCAATGAGCAGTTCTTC. Its translation: CASSVTSGIRNEQFF.

The gene calls are TRBV19 and TRBJ1-4; no firm D call. V gave up 5 bases and J gave up 0 bases, with 7 bases separating them. This CDR3 has 14 amino acids. The germline V gene encodes CDR1 LNHDA and CDR2 SQIVND (reference sequence). The CDR3 DNA follows: TGTGCCAGTAGTCCCGGGACAACTAATGAAAAACTGTTTTTT. It yields the protein CASSPGTTNEKLFF.

This chain connects TRBV29-1 to TRBJ2-1; 8 positions agree with TRBD1. The CDR3 runs to 15 residues. Germline V gene sequence: CDR1 SQVTM, CDR2 ANQGSEA. The junction had 11 bases not matched to a gene; V was cut back by 2 bases and J by 8 bases. This chain's CDR3 is CSVERMDRVRYEQFF. CDR3 nucleotide sequence: TGCAGCGTTGAAAGGATGGACAGGGTTAGGTATGAGCAGTTCTTC.

The chain couples TRBV5-1 to TRBJ2-7; D may be TRBD2 (5 bases). CDR1 is SGHRS, CDR2 YFSETQ, per germline. V was shortened by 0 bases and J by 2 bases, with 12 bases between the two germline ends. This CDR3 contains 15 residues. CDR3 region: CASSLGGYLAYEQYF. In DNA form, the CDR3 reads TGCGCCAGCAGCTTGGGAGGGTACCTTGCCTACGAGCAGTACTTC.